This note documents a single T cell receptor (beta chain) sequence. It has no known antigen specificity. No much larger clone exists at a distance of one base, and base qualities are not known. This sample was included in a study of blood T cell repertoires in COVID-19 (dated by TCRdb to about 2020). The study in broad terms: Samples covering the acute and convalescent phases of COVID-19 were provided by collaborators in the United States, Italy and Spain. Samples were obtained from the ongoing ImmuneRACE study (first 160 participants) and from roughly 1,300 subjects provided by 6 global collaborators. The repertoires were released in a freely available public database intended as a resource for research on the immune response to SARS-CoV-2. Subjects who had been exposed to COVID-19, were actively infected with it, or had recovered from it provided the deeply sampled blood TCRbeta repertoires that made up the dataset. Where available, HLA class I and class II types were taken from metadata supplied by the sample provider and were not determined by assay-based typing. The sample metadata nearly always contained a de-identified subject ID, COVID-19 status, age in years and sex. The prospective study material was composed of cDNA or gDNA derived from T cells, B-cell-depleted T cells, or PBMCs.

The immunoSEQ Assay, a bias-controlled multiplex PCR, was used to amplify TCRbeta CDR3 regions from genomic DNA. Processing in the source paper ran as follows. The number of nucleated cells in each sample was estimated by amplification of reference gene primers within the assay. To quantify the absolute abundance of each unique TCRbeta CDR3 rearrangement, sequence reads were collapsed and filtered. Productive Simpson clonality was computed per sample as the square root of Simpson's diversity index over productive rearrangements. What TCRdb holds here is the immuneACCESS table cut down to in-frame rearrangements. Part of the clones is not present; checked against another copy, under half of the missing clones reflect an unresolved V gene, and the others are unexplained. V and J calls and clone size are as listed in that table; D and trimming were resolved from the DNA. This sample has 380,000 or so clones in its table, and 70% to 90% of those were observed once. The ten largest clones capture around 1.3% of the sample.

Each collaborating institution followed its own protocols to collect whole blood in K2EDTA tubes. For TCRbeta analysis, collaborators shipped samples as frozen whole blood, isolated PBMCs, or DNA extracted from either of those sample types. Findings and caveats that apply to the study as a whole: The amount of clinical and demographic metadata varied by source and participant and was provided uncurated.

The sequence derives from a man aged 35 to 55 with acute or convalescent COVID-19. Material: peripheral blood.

The DNA sequence follows: TGTGCCAGCAGCTTAGATCCCAGACAAGAGACCCAGTACTTC. Its amino acids are CASSLDPRQETQYF. The rearrangement combines TRBV11-2 with TRBJ2-5, with the D gene not clear enough to name. V drops 0 bases and J drops 2 bases, leaving 7 bases in between. The cysteine opens and the phenylalanine closes a CDR3 of 14 amino acids. Solely the CDR3 DNA is kept, with 42 bases framed from the first base. The CDR1 and CDR2 encoded by the germline V gene are SGHAT and FQNNGV.